The 14 T cell receptor beta chains listed next were all sequenced from one sample in a study of blood T cell repertoires in COVID-19. The protocol was immunoSEQ multiplex PCR, while the TCRdb copy is restricted to in-frame clones and leaves out a portion. Among approximately 250,000 clones listed, under 85% were seen once. The sample consisted of peripheral blood. Receptor source: a human donor in a cohort sampled during active COVID-19.

The CDR3: CASSELAGGKYEQYF. DNA of the CDR3: TGTGCCAGCAGTGAACTAGCGGGGGGGAAATACGAGCAGTACTTC. The V and J genes are TRBV6-1 and TRBJ2-7; 12 nucleotides agree with TRBD2. V lost 2 bases, J lost 4 bases, and 3 bases stayed unmatched. The CDR3 is made up of 15 amino acids. CDR1 is MNHNS, CDR2 SASEGT, per germline.

This chain joins TRBV18 and TRBJ1-4, with no clear D. Trimming took off 2 bases at V and 4 bases at J, with 8 bases between the two ends. Looked up from germline, CDR1 is KGHSH and CDR2 is LQKENI. The CDR3 covers 14 residues. The CDR3 spells CASSPSELNEKLFF. The CDR3 DNA sequence: TGTGCCAGCTCACCATCCGAACTTAATGAAAAACTGTTTTTT.

For this clone: The same CDR3 can be traced to other DNA sequences in this sample. The rearrangement uses TRBV28 and TRBJ1-2, with D possibly TRBD1 on 6 matching bases. In germline, CDR1 is MDHEN, CDR2 SYDVKM. The V end lost 3 bases, the J end lost 5 bases, and 10 bases lay between the germline ends. The CDR3 length is 13 residues. Written as DNA, the CDR3 is TGTGCCAGCAGTTTCGGGCAGGGGTATGGCTACACCTTC. This encodes CASSFGQGYGYTF.

The chain is built from TRBV6-5 and TRBJ2-3, with 8 bases identical to TRBD2. V lost 0 bases and J lost 8; bases outside the gene matches: 7. The CDR3 covers 15 residues. The germline V gene has CDR1 MNHEY and CDR2 SVGAGI. The CDR3 loop reads CASSYSGISGITQYF. In DNA form, the CDR3 reads TGTGCCAGCAGTTACTCGGGAATTAGCGGGATTACGCAGTATTTT.

The chain employs TRBV5-6 and TRBJ2-7, with TRBD2 matching 8 bases. The CDR3 is 15 residues long. Germline loops: CDR1 SGHDT, CDR2 YYEEEE. The ends lost 1 base at V and 3 bases at J; junction bases unmatched: 6. This chain's CDR3 is CASSLRGGPHYEQYF. As DNA, the CDR3 is TGTGCCAGCAGCTTGCGGGGGGGACCGCACTACGAGCAGTACTTC.

The chain couples TRBV11-2 to TRBJ2-7; 7 bases agree with TRBD1. Trimming at V came to 6 bases and at J to 7 bases, leaving 12 bases not matched to a gene. The CDR3 covers 14 residues. Germline V gives CDR1 SGHAT, CDR2 FQNNGV. CDR3 coding DNA: TGTGCCAGCAGTCAGGGGCAGGGGGTAGGAGAGCAGTACTTC. Translated, it gives CASSQGQGVGEQYF.

The V gene is TRBV10-3, the J gene TRBJ1-5; D not certain. The ends were cut back, 7 bases at V and 4 bases at J, with 11 bases in the middle. The CDR3 spans 13 residues. Germline CDR1 is ENHRY and CDR2 is SYGVKD. The CDR3 DNA reads as TGTGCCATCAATCGCGATAAAAATCAGCCCCAGCATTTT. Translating gives CAINRDKNQPQHF.

The CDR3 DNA reads as TGCAGCGCCGACCGGGGCACTGAAGCTTTCTTT. This codes for CSADRGTEAFF. This chain links TRBV29-1 with TRBJ1-1; D unresolved. V was cut by 7 bases and J by 4 bases, with 10 bases left in between. CDR1 SQVTM and CDR2 ANQGSEA come from the germline V gene. CDR3 length equals 11 residues.

The chain joins TRBV28 to TRBJ1-2; maybe TRBD1 (6 bases). The CDR3 loop spans 14 amino acids. The V gene lost 5 bases and the J gene lost 6 bases, with 16 bases spanning the gap. Per the germline V gene, CDR1 is MDHEN and CDR2 is SYDVKM. The CDR3 here is CASSVTGPQNGYTF. The CDR3 DNA sequence: TGTGCCAGCAGTGTAACAGGGCCACAGAATGGCTACACCTTC.

The V and J genes are TRBV28 and TRBJ2-7; D is uncertain. The CDR3 totals 11 residues. Trimming removed 7 bases at V and 0 bases at J, with 4 bases between. The germline V gene has CDR1 MDHEN and CDR2 SYDVKM. Here the CDR3 DNA reads TGTGCCAGCACCTCCTCCTACGAGCAGTACTTC. It yields the protein CASTSSYEQYF.

This clone was seen only a few times. The V call is TRBV19, the J call TRBJ2-7; 9 bases map to TRBD1. V shed 3 bases, J shed 1 base, and the junction held 7 bases outside the gene matches. This CDR3 is built from 16 residues. Germline V gene sequence: CDR1 LNHDA, CDR2 SQIVND (reference sequence). The CDR3 nucleotides read TGTGCCAGTAGTATCCACCCCGGGACAGGGTCCTACGAGCAGTACTTC. Its protein is CASSIHPGTGSYEQYF.

This chain links TRBV2 with TRBJ1-5, with TRBD1 identical over 8 bases. Germline CDR1 reads SNHLY; CDR2 reads FYNNEI. V shed 5 bases, J shed 2 bases, and the junction held 5 bases outside the gene matches. This CDR3 region has 15 residues. The CDR3 protein is CASSPDRGRNQPQHF. CDR3 coding DNA: TGTGCCAGCAGTCCTGACAGGGGTCGCAATCAGCCCCAGCATTTT.

The chain has TRBV7-3 and TRBJ2-5; 9 nucleotides match TRBD1. From germline, CDR1 is SGHTA and CDR2 FQGTGA. The CDR3 spans 14 residues. V trimming: 5 bases; J trimming: 5 bases; junction bases outside the gene matches: 6. The CDR3 sequence: CASSPGTGPETQYF. The CDR3 nucleotides read TGTGCCAGCAGCCCCGGGACAGGGCCGGAGACCCAGTACTTC.

The V and J genes are TRBV5-8 and TRBJ1-5; maybe TRBD1 (6 bases). The V and J ends lost 6 bases and 0 bases respectively, with 16 bases between them. Germline V gives CDR1 SGHTS, CDR2 YDEGEE. CDR3 size: 16 residues. The CDR3 spells CASTRGVGYSNQPQHF. The CDR3 DNA reads as TGTGCCAGCACCAGGGGTGTCGGATATAGCAATCAGCCCCAGCATTTT.